A single sample is the source of the 28 T cell receptor beta chains below, sequenced in a study of CD8+ T cells in alopecia areata. cDNA serving as the sequencing template came from extracted, reverse transcribed RNA. Only in-frame clones appear in the TCRdb table, and some are missing; sequencing was by immunoSEQ multiplex PCR. The repertoire holds about 110,000 clones, with about three fifths as singletons. Stated treatment: oral pan-JAK inhibitor, 5-10 mg twice daily. The sample was CD8+ T cells sorted from blood, taken at week 24, from a patient treated with tofacitinib. The receptors here all came from a human donor with alopecia areata.

There are a few counts of this clone. The V call is TRBV12-5, the J call TRBJ2-1; 14 bases are shared with TRBD2. This CDR3 has 12 residues. Germline lookup yields CDR1 LGHNT and CDR2 FRNRAP. The V and J ends lost 6 bases and 15 bases, in that order; junction bases with no gene match: 4. The CDR3 nucleotides are TGTGCTAGTGGGACTAGCGGGGGGGCAAGGTTCTTC. Translating gives CASGTSGGARFF.

The sample holds a few counts of this clone. This CDR3 is also generated by other DNA sequences in the sample. The chain carries TRBV7-9 and TRBJ2-5; D is ambiguous. The CDR3 sequence is 13 residues long. Germline CDR1 is SEHNR and CDR2 is FQNEAQ (reference sequence). V lost 2 bases to trimming and J lost 1 base, with 5 bases between them. The CDR3 region has the DNA TGTGCCAGCAGCTTAACAGTCCAAGAGACCCAGTACTTC. Translated: CASSLTVQETQYF.

The table lists this clone with a count of one. The CDR3 sequence: CSVGVGESEQYF. Here the CDR3 DNA reads TGCAGCGTTGGTGTAGGGGAGAGCGAGCAGTACTTC. The rearrangement uses TRBV29-1 and TRBJ2-7, with D possibly being TRBD1 or TRBD2 (5 bases each). V was clipped by 4 bases and J by 6 bases, with 13 bases between them. This CDR3 spans 12 amino acids. Germline assignment: CDR1 SQVTM and CDR2 ANQGSEA.

This chain joins TRBV27 and TRBJ2-2; 8 nucleotides match TRBD1. The V segment lost 4 bases and the J segment 3 bases; nucleotides outside the gene matches: 4. CDR3 length equals 15 residues. CDR1 and CDR2 (germline): MNHEY, SMNVEV (reference sequence). CDR3 sequence reads: CASSWTGLHTGELFF. The CDR3 DNA follows: TGTGCCAGCAGTTGGACAGGGTTGCACACCGGGGAGCTGTTTTTT.

The V call is TRBV4-3, the J call TRBJ2-2; D uncertain. CDR3 length: 14 amino acids. The V gene lost 0 bases and the J gene lost 7 bases, with 9 bases spanning the gap. From germline, CDR1 is LGHNA and CDR2 YSLEER. In DNA form, the CDR3 reads TGCGCCAGCAGCCAAGACATGGGAAGCGGGGAGCTGTTTTTT. Amino acid sequence: CASSQDMGSGELFF.

The count of this clone is one. The chain joins TRBV5-1 to TRBJ2-5; D is perhaps TRBD1 or TRBD2 (6 bases each). The V end was cut by 0 bases, the J end by 1 base, with 10 bases between. The CDR3 is 15 amino acids. Germline CDR1 and CDR2: SGHRS and YFSETQ. The CDR3, as DNA: TGCGCCAGCAGCTTGGAGGGGGGATTCCAAGAGACCCAGTACTTC. Its translation: CASSLEGGFQETQYF.

A few counts support this clone. CDR3 in DNA: TGTGCCAGTAGAGGCGGGGGGATAAACACCGGGGAGCTGTTTTTT. As protein: CASRGGGINTGELFF. V gene TRBV19 combines with J gene TRBJ2-2, with 8 bases identical to TRBD2. The CDR3 has 15 residues. In germline, CDR1 is LNHDA, CDR2 SQIVND (reference sequence). Germline trimming cut 6 bases from V and 2 bases from J; bases unmatched to any gene: 5.

The CDR3 here is CATSPGTLNEQFF. In DNA, the CDR3 is TGTGCCACGAGCCCCGGGACTCTCAATGAGCAGTTCTTC. The V call is TRBV7-3, the J call TRBJ2-1; perhaps TRBD2 as D (6 bases). Between the trimmed V and J ends, which lost 10 bases and 6 bases, there was a span of 16 bases. Germline CDR1 is SGHTA and CDR2 is FQGTGA. CDR3 length: 13 residues.

This clone was seen a single time. V usage is TRBV5-4 and J usage is TRBJ1-2; 7 bases are shared with TRBD1. The CDR3 runs to 16 residues. The ends lost 4 bases at V and 4 bases at J; junction bases unmatched: 13. CDR1 is SGHNT, CDR2 YYREEE, per germline (reference sequence). The CDR3 coding sequence is TGTGCCAGCAGCCGGGGACAGACCCAACCAAGCTATGGCTACACCTTC. Protein: CASSRGQTQPSYGYTF.

The chain is built from TRBV27 and TRBJ1-5, with D perhaps TRBD1 (6 bases). The CDR3 runs 14 residues. Germline values: CDR1 MNHEY, CDR2 SMNVEV (reference sequence). V was pared by 6 bases and J by 3 bases, with 12 bases between. The DNA of the CDR3 is TGTGCCAGCAGGGGAACAGGGACCAATCAGCCCCAGCATTTT. It yields the protein CASRGTGTNQPQHF.

This clone was counted a few times. The chain is built from TRBV2 and TRBJ1-3; unclear D gene. The length of the CDR3 is 13 residues. The V end was cut by 2 bases, the J end by 4 bases, with 6 bases between. The germline CDR1 and CDR2 sequences are SNHLY and FYNNEI. The CDR3 bases are TGTGCCAGCAGTGAAAGTTGGGGAAACACCATATATTTT. It encodes CASSESWGNTIYF.

This clone was counted between two and nine times. The chain joins TRBV7-9 to TRBJ1-1, with unresolved D. Germline assignment: CDR1 SEHNR and CDR2 FQNEAQ (reference sequence). Between the trimmed V and J ends, which lost 1 base and 5 bases, there was a span of 8 bases. The CDR3 consists of 13 residues. CDR3 nucleotides: TGTGCCAGCAGCTTAGGGGCGGGTACTGAAGCTTTCTTT. Translating it yields CASSLGAGTEAFF.

The chain has TRBV7-9 and TRBJ2-1; D is uncertain. CDR1 is SEHNR and CDR2 is FQNEAQ in the germline V gene (reference sequence). CDR3 length: 11 amino acids. The V end lost 3 bases, the J end lost 6 bases, and 3 bases lay between the germline ends. The CDR3 DNA is TGTGCCAGCAGCTTGCCCAATGAGCAGTTCTTC. Amino acid sequence: CASSLPNEQFF.

This clone came up a few times. The chain combines TRBV5-6 with TRBJ2-1; possible D gene TRBD2, 5 bases. Trimming removed 3 bases from V and 5 bases from J, with 9 bases in between. The CDR3 covers 13 residues. The germline V gene has CDR1 SGHDT and CDR2 YYEEEE. Here the CDR3 reads CASSWGSDNEQFF. The CDR3 nucleotides are TGTGCCAGCAGCTGGGGTAGCGACAATGAGCAGTTCTTC.

The gene calls are TRBV2 and TRBJ2-5; tentative D call: TRBD1 (6 bases). CDR1 is SNHLY, CDR2 FYNNEI, per germline. CDR3 length equals 16 residues. V lost 5 bases and J lost 1, with 17 bases in between. The CDR3, as DNA: TGTGCCAGCAGTCCCTTTGGGACGGACAGCCAAGAGACCCAGTACTTC. Translating it yields CASSPFGTDSQETQYF.

This clone was observed at least ten times. The rearrangement links TRBV19 to TRBJ2-2, with D possibly being TRBD1 or TRBD2 (5 bases each). Trimming pared 10 bases from V and 5 bases from J, leaving 14 bases between. From germline, CDR1 is LNHDA and CDR2 SQIVND (reference sequence). This CDR3 is 13 amino acids long. CDR3 residues: CAIQPWGTGELFF. CDR3 nucleotide sequence: TGTGCCATCCAGCCTTGGGGGACCGGGGAGCTGTTTTTT.

The CDR3 DNA reads TGTGCCAGCAGTTTACTAGCGGAGGGCACAGATACGCAGTATTTT. Its translation: CASSLLAEGTDTQYF. This chain joins TRBV27 and TRBJ2-3, with TRBD2 matching 7 bases. Germline CDR1 is MNHEY and CDR2 is SMNVEV (reference sequence). V shed 2 bases and J 1 base; nucleotides not matched to a gene: 3. CDR3 length equals 15 residues.

The gene calls are TRBV29-1 and TRBJ2-1; D remains unclear. The germline CDR1 and CDR2 sequences are SQVTM and ANQGSEA. Trimming shortened V by 2 bases and J by 7 bases, and 24 bases separated the two germline ends. The CDR3 has 17 residues. The chain's CDR3 is CSVEFEVALPLGNEQFF. The DNA for the CDR3 is TGCAGCGTTGAATTTGAGGTAGCCTTACCCCTGGGGAATGAGCAGTTCTTC.

The chain combines TRBV27 with TRBJ2-7, with D possibly TRBD2 on 7 matching bases. The germline V gene encodes CDR1 MNHEY and CDR2 SMNVEV (reference sequence). With 4 bases removed from V and 3 bases from J, the gap between germline ends came to 19 bases. The CDR3 length is 16 residues. The CDR3 sequence is CASSSFSGGPLYEQYF. As DNA, the CDR3 is TGTGCCAGCAGTTCGTTTTCGGGGGGCCCCCTCTACGAGCAGTACTTC.

The V gene is TRBV30, the J gene TRBJ1-4; 9 bases agree with TRBD1. J gave up 6 bases and V 2 bases, and 4 bases lay outside the gene matches. The CDR3 contains 14 residues. In germline, CDR1 is GTSNPN, CDR2 SVGIG (reference sequence). The CDR3 sequence: CAWSPWDRDEKLFF. CDR3 nucleotide sequence: TGTGCCTGGAGTCCATGGGACAGGGATGAAAAACTGTTTTTT.

The rearrangement links TRBV7-9 to TRBJ2-7, with D unresolved. The CDR3 totals 15 residues. The germline V gene encodes CDR1 SEHNR and CDR2 FQNEAQ (reference sequence). The ends were cut back, 3 bases at V and 4 bases at J, with 16 bases in the middle. The CDR3 nucleotides are TGTGCCAGCAGCTTGACCGAGAGTAAGGAATACGAGCAGTACTTC. Translating it yields CASSLTESKEYEQYF.

The chain employs TRBV4-1 and TRBJ2-1, with TRBD2 as a possible D gene (5 bases). The CDR3 consists of 17 residues. The germline CDR1 and CDR2 sequences are MGHRA and YSYEKL. V was shortened by 3 bases and J by 2 bases, with 17 bases between the two germline ends. This CDR3 reads CASSQLLGPHAYNEQFF. The CDR3 DNA follows: TGCGCCAGCAGCCAGCTACTAGGCCCCCACGCCTACAATGAGCAGTTCTTC.

This chain joins TRBV13 and TRBJ1-2; D call uncertain. Germline V gene lookup returns CDR1 PRHDT and CDR2 FYEKMQ (reference sequence). The germline V and J ends were trimmed by 5 bases and 2 bases, with 9 bases remaining between them. The CDR3 extends over 13 amino acids. The CDR3 DNA reads TGTGCCAGCAGCCGTGACGGAAACTATGGCTACACCTTC. This encodes CASSRDGNYGYTF.

J is TRBJ1-1 and V is TRBV19; D gene uncertain. CDR3 length: 11 amino acids. Germline V gene data show CDR1 as LNHDA and CDR2 as SQIVND (reference sequence). V was shortened by 5 bases and J by 6 bases, with 7 bases between the two germline ends. The CDR3 DNA reads as TGTGCCAGTAGTGACGTCGCTGAAGCTTTCTTT. It yields the protein CASSDVAEAFF. Together with reference TRBV19 and TRBJ1-1, the CDR3 gives the full variable domain: DGGITQSPKYLFRKEGQNVTLSCEQNLNHDAMYWYRQDPGQGLRLIYYSQIVNDFQKGDIAEGYSVSREKKESFPLTVTSAQKNPTAFYLCASSDVAEAFFGQGTRLTVV.

This chain uses TRBV7-9 with TRBJ1-1; 9 nucleotides align to TRBD1. V lost 5 bases to trimming and J lost 1 base; unmatched junction nucleotides: 11. Germline V gene sequence: CDR1 SEHNR, CDR2 FQNEAQ (reference sequence). This CDR3 region has 17 residues. The CDR3 spells CASSPPFGGQGNTEAFF. In DNA form, the CDR3 reads TGTGCCAGCAGCCCACCGTTTGGGGGACAGGGGAACACTGAAGCTTTCTTT.

The J gene is TRBJ2-1, the V gene TRBV30; TRBD1 matches 8 bases. The CDR3 is 14 amino acids. Germline trimming cut 0 bases from V and 6 bases from J; bases unmatched to any gene: 4. Germline V gene data show CDR1 as GTSNPN and CDR2 as SVGIG (reference sequence). In nucleotides, the CDR3 is TGTGCCTGGAGTGTACTACAGGGGGGCAATGAGCAGTTCTTC. This codes for CAWSVLQGGNEQFF. Combining the CDR3 with reference TRBV30 and TRBJ2-1 gives the whole variable domain SQTIHQWPATLVQPVGSPLSLECTVEGTSNPNLYWYRQAAGRGLQLLFYSVGIGQISSEVPQNLSASRPQDRQFILSSKKLLLSDSGFYLCAWSVLQGGNEQFFGPGTRLTVL.

The chain is built from TRBV7-3 and TRBJ2-2, with D uncertain. Trimming removed 4 bases from V and 5 bases from J, with 8 bases in between. Germline CDR1 and CDR2: SGHTA and FQGTGA. CDR3 size: 13 residues. The CDR3 sequence is CASSSTLTGELFF. The CDR3 nucleotides are TGTGCCAGCAGCTCCACACTGACCGGGGAGCTGTTTTTT. Full variable domain (missing parts from reference TRBV7-3 and TRBJ2-2): GAGVSQTPSNKVTEKGKYVELRCDPISGHTALYWYRQSLGQGPEFLIYFQGTGAADDSGLPNDRFFAVRPEGSVSTLKIQRTERGDSAVYLCASSSTLTGELFFGEGSRLTVL.

The chain carries TRBV27 and TRBJ1-6; D gene unclear. The CDR3 sequence is 16 residues long. The V end lost 5 bases, the J end lost 3 bases, and 14 bases lay between the germline ends. Germline V gene data show CDR1 as MNHEY and CDR2 as SMNVEV (reference sequence). The CDR3 coding sequence is TGTGCCAGCAGTGGGAGGACGGGTCGCTATAATTCACCCCTCCACTTT. Translating it yields CASSGRTGRYNSPLHF.